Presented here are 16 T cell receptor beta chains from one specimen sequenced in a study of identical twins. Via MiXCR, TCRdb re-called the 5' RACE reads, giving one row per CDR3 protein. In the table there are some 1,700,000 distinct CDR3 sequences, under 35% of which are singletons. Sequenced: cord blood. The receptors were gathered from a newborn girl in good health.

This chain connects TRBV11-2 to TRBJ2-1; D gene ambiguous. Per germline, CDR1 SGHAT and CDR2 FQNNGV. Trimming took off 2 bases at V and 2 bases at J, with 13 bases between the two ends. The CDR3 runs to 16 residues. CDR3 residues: CASSLSFGQAYNEQFF. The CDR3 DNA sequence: TGTGCCAGCAGCTTAAGTTTCGGGCAGGCCTACAATGAGCAGTTCTTC.

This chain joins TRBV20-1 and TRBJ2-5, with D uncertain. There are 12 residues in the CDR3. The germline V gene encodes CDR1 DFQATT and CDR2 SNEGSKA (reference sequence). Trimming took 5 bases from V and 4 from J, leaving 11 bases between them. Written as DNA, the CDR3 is TGCAGTGCTGGGCCGACGGGAGAGACCCAGTACTTC. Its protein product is CSAGPTGETQYF.

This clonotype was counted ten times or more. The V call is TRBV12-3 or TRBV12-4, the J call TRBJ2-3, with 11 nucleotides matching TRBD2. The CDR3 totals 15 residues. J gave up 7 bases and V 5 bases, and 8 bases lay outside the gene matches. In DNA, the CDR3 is TGTGCCAGCAGTCCCTATAGCGGGGGGGCTAATACGCAGTATTTT. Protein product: CASSPYSGGANTQYF.

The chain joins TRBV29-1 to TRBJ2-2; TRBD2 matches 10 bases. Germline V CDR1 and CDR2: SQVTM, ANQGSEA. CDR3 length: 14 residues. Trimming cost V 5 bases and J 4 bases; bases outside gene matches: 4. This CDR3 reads CSVQREGRTGELFF. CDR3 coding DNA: TGCAGCGTTCAGCGGGAGGGCCGCACCGGGGAGCTGTTTTTT.

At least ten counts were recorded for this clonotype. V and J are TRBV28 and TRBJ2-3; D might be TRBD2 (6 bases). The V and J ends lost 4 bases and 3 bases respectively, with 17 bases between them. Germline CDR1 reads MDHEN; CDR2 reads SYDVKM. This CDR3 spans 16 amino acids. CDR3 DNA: TGTGCCAGCAGTTCCCCAGTGCGGAGGGAGACAGATACGCAGTATTTT. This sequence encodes CASSSPVRRETDTQYF.

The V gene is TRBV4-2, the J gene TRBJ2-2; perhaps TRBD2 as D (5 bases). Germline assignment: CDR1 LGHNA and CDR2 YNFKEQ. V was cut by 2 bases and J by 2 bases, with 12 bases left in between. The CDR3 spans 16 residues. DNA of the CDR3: TGTGCCAGCAGCCAAATCAGGACTGACAACACCGGGGAGCTGTTTTTT. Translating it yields CASSQIRTDNTGELFF.

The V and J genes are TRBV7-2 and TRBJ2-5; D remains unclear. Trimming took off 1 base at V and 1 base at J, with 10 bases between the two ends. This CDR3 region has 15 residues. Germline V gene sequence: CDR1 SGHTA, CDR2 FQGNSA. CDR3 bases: TGTGCCAGCAGCTTAGGACGACTCGTCCAAGAGACCCAGTACTTC. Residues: CASSLGRLVQETQYF.

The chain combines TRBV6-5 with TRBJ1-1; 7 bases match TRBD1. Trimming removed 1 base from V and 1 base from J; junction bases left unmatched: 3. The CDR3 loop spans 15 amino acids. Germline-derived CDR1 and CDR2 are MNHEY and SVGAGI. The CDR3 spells CASSYWGQQNTEAFF. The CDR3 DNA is TGTGCCAGCAGTTACTGGGGACAGCAGAACACTGAAGCTTTCTTT.

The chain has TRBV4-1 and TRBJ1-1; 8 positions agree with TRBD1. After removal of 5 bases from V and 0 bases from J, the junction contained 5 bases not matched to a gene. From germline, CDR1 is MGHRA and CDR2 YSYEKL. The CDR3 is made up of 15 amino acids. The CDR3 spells CASSIRQGMNTEAFF. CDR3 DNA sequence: TGCGCCAGCAGCATCAGACAGGGGATGAACACTGAAGCTTTCTTT.

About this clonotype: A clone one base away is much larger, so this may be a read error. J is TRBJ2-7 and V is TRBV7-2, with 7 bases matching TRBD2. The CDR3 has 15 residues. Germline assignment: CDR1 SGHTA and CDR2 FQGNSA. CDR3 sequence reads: CASSLRLADSYGQYF. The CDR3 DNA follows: TGTGCCAGCAGCTTAAGGCTAGCGGACTCCTACGGGCAGTACTTC. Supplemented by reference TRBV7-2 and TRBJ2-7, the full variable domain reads GAGVSQSPSNKVTEKGKDVELRCDPISGHTALYWYRQSLGQGLEFLIYFQGNSAPDKSGLPSDRFSAERTGGSVSTLTIQRTQQEDSAVYLCASSLRLADSYGQYFGPGTRLTVT.

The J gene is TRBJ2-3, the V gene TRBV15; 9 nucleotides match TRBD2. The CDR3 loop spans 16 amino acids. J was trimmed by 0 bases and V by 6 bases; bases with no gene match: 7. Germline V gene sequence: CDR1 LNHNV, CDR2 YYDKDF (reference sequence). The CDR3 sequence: CATSGLATLSTDTQYF. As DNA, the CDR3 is TGTGCCACCAGTGGACTAGCGACCCTCAGCACAGATACGCAGTATTTT. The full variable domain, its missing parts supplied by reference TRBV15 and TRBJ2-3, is DAMVIQNPRYQVTQFGKPVTLSCSQTLNHNVMYWYQQKSSQAPKLLFHYYDKDFNNEADTPDNFQSRRPNTSFCFLDIRSPGLGDTAMYLCATSGLATLSTDTQYFGPGTRLTVL.

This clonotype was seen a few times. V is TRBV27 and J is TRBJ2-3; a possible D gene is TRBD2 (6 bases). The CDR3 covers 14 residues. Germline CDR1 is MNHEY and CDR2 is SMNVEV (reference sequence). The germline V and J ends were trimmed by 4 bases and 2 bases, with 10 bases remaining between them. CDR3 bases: TGTGCCAGCAGTTCAATAGCGGCCACAGATACGCAGTATTTT. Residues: CASSSIAATDTQYF.

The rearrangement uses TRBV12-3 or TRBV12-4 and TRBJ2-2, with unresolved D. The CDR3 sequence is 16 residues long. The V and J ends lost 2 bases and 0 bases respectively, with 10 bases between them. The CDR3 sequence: CASSLRQVANTGELFF. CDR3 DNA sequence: TGTGCCAGCAGTTTAAGGCAGGTCGCGAACACCGGGGAGCTGTTTTTT.

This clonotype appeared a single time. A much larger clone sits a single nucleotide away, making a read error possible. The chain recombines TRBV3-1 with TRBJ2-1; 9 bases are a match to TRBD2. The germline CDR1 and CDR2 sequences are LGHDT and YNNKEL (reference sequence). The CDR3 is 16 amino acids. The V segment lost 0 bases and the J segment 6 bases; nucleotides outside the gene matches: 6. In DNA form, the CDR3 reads TGTGCCAGCAGCCAAGAGAGGCTAGCGGGGACCAATGAGCAGTTCTTC. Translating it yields CASSQERLAGTNEQFF.

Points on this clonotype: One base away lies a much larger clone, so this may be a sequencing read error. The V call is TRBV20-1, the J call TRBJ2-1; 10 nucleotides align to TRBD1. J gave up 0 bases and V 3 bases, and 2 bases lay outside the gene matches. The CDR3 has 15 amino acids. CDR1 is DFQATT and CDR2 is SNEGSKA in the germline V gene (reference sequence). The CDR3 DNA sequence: TGCAGTGCTAGTCGGACAGGGGGCTCCTACAATGAGCAGTTCTTC. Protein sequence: CSASRTGGSYNEQFF.

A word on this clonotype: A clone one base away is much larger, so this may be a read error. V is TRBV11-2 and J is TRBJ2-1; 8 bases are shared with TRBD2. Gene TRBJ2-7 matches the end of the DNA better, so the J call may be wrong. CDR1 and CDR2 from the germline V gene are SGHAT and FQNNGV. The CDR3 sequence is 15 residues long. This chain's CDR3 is CASSLGPSGYNEQYF. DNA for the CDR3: TGTGCCAGCAGCCTCGGCCCTAGCGGGTACAATGAGCAGTACTTC.